The next 8 T cell receptor beta chains were all read from a single sample in a study of regulatory T cells in long-lasting Graves disease. Time point: newly diagnosed GD, antithyroid drugs for less than 3 months. The TCR library used RNA extracted from PBMCs. Building of the TCR beta libraries involved iRepertoire HTBI primers and Arm-PCR of CDR3 regions. TCRdb reprocessed the multiplex PCR reads via MiXCR and lists one record per CDR3 protein. The sample has some 450,000 distinct CDR3 sequences, around 17% seen once; the top ten hold roughly a tenth. These data were also filed under a second study, of T cells in Graves' hyperthyroidism and ophthalmopathy.

The specimen comprised peripheral blood mononuclear cells (PBMCs), sampled at new diagnosis, from a patient treated with antithyroid drugs. These receptor sequences come from a woman in her twenties or thirties with Graves disease.

This clonotype was observed many times. V and J are TRBV28 and TRBJ1-1; maybe TRBD1 (6 bases). The CDR3 sequence is 14 residues long. V lost 4 bases, J lost 10 bases, and 19 bases lay in between. CDR1 is MDHEN and CDR2 is SYDVKM in the germline V gene. The CDR3 reads CASSYPGQPERAFF. CDR3 nucleotide sequence: TGTGCCAGCAGTTACCCCGGACAGCCAGAAAGAGCTTTCTTT.

This clonotype was observed at least ten times. This rearrangement joins TRBV27 to TRBJ2-4; D is possibly TRBD1 (8 bases). CDR1 and CDR2 (germline): MNHEY, SMNVEV (reference sequence). V lost 11 bases and J 3 bases, leaving 23 bases between the germline ends. CDR3 length: 16 amino acids. This CDR3 is CAVASLQGGIKNIQYF. The CDR3 DNA sequence: TGTGCCGTAGCCTCCTTACAGGGGGGGATCAAAAACATTCAGTACTTC.

This clonotype was seen repeatedly, ten times or more. The V call is TRBV7-8, the J call TRBJ1-1; possibly TRBD1 for D (6 bases). V lost 5 bases and J 2 bases, leaving 12 bases between the germline ends. The CDR3 is 14 amino acids. Germline lookup yields CDR1 SGHVS and CDR2 FQNEAQ. CDR3 in DNA: TGTGCCAGCAGCGGGGGACACCTTAACACTGAAGCTTTCTTT. It codes for CASSGGHLNTEAFF.

The chain employs TRBV28 and TRBJ2-6; a weak D match, TRBD2 (6 bases). The germline V and J ends were trimmed by 4 bases and 4 bases, with 14 bases remaining between them. The CDR3 has 16 amino acids. CDR1 and CDR2 (germline): MDHEN, SYDVKM. The CDR3 DNA follows: TGTGCCAGCAGTTCGACCGGGAGAGACGGGGCCAACGTCCTGACTTTC. This codes for CASSSTGRDGANVLTF.

At least ten counts were recorded for this clonotype. V and J are TRBV3-1 and TRBJ1-1, with D possibly being TRBD1 (5 bases). Trimming took 6 bases from V and 4 from J, leaving 12 bases between them. Germline V gene data show CDR1 as LGHDT and CDR2 as YNNKEL (reference sequence). The CDR3 consists of 13 residues. The CDR3 here is CASRAAGGTEAFF. For the CDR3, the DNA is TGTGCCAGCAGAGCAGCGGGGGGCACTGAAGCTTTCTTT.

This clonotype was seen a handful of times. Written as DNA, the CDR3 is TGTGCCAGCAACACCGTGACAGGGGATGTTTATGGCTACACCTTC. It yields the protein CASNTVTGDVYGYTF. The chain has TRBV13 and TRBJ1-2, with 8 bases aligning to TRBD1. The V segment lost 7 bases and the J segment 5 bases; nucleotides outside the gene matches: 12. The germline V gene has CDR1 PRHDT and CDR2 FYEKMQ (reference sequence). This CDR3 region has 15 residues.

This clonotype was counted at least ten times. J is TRBJ1-1 and V is TRBV7-6, with D uncertain. The V end was cut by 2 bases, the J end by 0 bases, with 13 bases between. The CDR3 has 16 residues. Germline-derived CDR1 and CDR2 are SGHVS and FNYEAQ. The CDR3, as DNA: TGTGCCAGCAGCTTATTCGAAATGGCCATGAACACTGAAGCTTTCTTT. This sequence encodes CASSLFEMAMNTEAFF.

This clonotype has ten or more counts. This chain uses TRBV7-9 with TRBJ1-2; D is unresolved. V was pared by 4 bases and J by 0 bases, with 12 bases between. CDR3 length: 15 amino acids. Germline V gives CDR1 SEHNR, CDR2 FQNEAQ (reference sequence). In DNA, the CDR3 is TGTGCCAGCAGCTCAATCAAGAAGACTAACTATGGCTACACCTTC. Its translation is CASSSIKKTNYGYTF.